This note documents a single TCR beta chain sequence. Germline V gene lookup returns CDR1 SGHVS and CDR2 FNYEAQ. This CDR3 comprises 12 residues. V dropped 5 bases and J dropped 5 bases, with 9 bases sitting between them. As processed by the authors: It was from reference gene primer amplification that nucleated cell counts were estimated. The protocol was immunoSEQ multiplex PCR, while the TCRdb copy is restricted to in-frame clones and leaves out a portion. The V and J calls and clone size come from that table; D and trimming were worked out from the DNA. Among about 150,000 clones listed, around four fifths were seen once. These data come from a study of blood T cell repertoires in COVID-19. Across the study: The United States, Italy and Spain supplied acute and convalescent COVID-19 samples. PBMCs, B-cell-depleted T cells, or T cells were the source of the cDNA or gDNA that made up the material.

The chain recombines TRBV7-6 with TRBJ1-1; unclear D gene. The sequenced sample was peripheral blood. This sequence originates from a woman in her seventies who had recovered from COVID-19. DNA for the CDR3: TGTGCCAGCAGCGGTGCGGGTACTGAAGCTTTCTTT. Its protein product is CASSGAGTEAFF.